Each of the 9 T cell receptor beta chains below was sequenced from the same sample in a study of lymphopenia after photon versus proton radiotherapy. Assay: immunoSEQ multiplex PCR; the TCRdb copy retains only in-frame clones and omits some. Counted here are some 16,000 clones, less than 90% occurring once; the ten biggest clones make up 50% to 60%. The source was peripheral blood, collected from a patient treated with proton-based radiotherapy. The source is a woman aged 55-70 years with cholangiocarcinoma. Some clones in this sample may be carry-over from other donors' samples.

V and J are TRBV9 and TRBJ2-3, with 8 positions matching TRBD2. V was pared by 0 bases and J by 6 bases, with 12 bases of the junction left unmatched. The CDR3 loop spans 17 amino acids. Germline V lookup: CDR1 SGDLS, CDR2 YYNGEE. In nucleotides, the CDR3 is TGTGCCAGCAGCGTAGGATTAGCGGGACCGCCCGTGGATACGCAGTATTTT. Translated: CASSVGLAGPPVDTQYF.

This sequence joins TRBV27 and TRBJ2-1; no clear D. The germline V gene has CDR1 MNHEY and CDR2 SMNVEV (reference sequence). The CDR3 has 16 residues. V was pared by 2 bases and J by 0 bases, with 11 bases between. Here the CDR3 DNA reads TGTGCCAGCAGTTTAAACCCCTCCAGCTCCTACAATGAGCAGTTCTTC. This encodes CASSLNPSSSYNEQFF.

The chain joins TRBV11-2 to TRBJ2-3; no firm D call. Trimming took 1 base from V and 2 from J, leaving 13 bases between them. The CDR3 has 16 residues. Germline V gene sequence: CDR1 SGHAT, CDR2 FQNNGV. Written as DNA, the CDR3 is TGTGCCAGCAGCTTAGGAGTAGGCCAAGACACAGATACGCAGTATTTT. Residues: CASSLGVGQDTDTQYF. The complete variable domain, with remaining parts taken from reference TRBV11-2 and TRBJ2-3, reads EAGVAQSPRYKIIEKRQSVAFWCNPISGHATLYWYQQILGQGPKLLIQFQNNGVVDDSQLPKDRFSAERLKGVDSTLKIQPAKLEDSAVYLCASSLGVGQDTDTQYFGPGTRLTVL.

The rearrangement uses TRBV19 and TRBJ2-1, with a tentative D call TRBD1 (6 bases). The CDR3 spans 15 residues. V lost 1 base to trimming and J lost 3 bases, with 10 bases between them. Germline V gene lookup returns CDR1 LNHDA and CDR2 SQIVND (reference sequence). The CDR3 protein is CASSIVAGDYNEQFF. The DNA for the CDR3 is TGTGCCAGTAGTATAGTGGCAGGGGACTACAATGAGCAGTTCTTC.

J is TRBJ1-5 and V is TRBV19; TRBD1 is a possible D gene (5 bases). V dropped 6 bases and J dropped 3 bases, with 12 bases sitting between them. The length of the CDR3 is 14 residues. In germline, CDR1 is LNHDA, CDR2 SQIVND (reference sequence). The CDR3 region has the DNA TGTGCCAGTAGAACGACAGAAGACAATCAGCCCCAGCATTTT. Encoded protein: CASRTTEDNQPQHF.

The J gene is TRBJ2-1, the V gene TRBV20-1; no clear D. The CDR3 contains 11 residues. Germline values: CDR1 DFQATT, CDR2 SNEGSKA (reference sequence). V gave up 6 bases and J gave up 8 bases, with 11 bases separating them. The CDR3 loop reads CSAAVEDEQFF. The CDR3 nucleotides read TGCAGTGCAGCCGTTGAGGATGAGCAGTTCTTC.

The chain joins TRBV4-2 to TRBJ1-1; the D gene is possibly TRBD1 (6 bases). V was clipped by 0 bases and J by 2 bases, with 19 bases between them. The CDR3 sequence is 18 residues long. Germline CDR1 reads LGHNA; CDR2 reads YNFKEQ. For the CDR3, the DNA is TGTGCCAGCAGCCAAGATCGCCGTACAGGGTCGGCTAACACTGAAGCTTTCTTT. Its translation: CASSQDRRTGSANTEAFF.

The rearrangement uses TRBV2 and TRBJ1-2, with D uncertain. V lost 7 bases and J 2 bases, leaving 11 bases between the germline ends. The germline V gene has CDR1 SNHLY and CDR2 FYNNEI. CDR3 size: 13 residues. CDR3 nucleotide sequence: TGTGCCAGCATCGGCGGCTTAAACTATGGCTACACCTTC. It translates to CASIGGLNYGYTF. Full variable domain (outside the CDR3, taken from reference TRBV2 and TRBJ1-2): EPEVTQTPSHQVTQMGQEVILRCVPISNHLYFYWYRQILGQKVEFLVSFYNNEISEKSEIFDDQFSVERPDGSNFTLKIRSTKLEDSAMYFCASIGGLNYGYTFGSGTRLTVV.

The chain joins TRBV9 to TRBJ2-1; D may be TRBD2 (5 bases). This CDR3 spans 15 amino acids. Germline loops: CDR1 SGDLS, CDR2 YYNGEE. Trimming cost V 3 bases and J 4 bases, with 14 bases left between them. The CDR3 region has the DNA TGTGCCAGCAGCGCAACTAGATCACCTTACAATGAGCAGTTCTTC. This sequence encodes CASSATRSPYNEQFF.